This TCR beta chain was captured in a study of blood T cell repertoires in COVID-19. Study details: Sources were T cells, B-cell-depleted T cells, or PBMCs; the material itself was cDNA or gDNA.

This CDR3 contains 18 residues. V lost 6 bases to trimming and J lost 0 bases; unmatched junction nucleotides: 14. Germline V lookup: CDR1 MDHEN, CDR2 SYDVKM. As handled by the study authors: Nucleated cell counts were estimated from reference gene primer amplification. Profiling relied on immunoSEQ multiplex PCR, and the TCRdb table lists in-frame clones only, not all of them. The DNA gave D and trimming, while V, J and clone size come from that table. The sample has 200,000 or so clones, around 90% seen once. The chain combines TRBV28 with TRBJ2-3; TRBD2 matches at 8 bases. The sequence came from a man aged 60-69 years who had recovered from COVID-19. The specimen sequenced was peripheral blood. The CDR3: CASRRPEAGAGSTDTQYF. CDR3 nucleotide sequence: TGTGCCAGCAGGAGACCCGAAGCGGGAGCGGGGAGCACAGATACGCAGTATTTT.